This T cell receptor (beta chain) was profiled in a study of blood T cell repertoires in COVID-19. The CDR3 runs to 16 residues. From germline, CDR1 is SGHAT and CDR2 FQDESV (reference sequence). V shed 0 bases, J shed 3 bases, and the junction held 5 bases outside the gene matches. The authors' processing: Amplification with reference gene primers provided the estimates of nucleated cell counts. Libraries were prepared by immunoSEQ multiplex PCR; TCRdb keeps only in-frame clonotypes and omits some of them. V, J and clone size are taken as reported in that table, and D and trimming were inferred from the DNA itself. The table includes around 150,000 clones, over 80% detected once.

Sequencing was done on a sample of peripheral blood. This receptor was identified in a man younger than 45 with COVID-19, enrolled during active disease. The rearrangement links TRBV11-1 to TRBJ2-3, with TRBD2 matching 8 bases. This chain's CDR3 is CASSLARGGLTDTQYF. In nucleotides, the CDR3 is TGTGCCAGCAGCTTAGCTCGGGGGGGCCTTACAGATACGCAGTATTTT. The entire variable domain, with the rest obtained from reference TRBV11-1 and TRBJ2-3, is as follows: EAEVAQSPRYKITEKSQAVAFWCDPISGHATLYWYRQILGQGPELLVQFQDESVVDDSQLPKDRFSAERLKGVDSTLKIQPAELGDSAMYLCASSLARGGLTDTQYFGPGTRLTVL.